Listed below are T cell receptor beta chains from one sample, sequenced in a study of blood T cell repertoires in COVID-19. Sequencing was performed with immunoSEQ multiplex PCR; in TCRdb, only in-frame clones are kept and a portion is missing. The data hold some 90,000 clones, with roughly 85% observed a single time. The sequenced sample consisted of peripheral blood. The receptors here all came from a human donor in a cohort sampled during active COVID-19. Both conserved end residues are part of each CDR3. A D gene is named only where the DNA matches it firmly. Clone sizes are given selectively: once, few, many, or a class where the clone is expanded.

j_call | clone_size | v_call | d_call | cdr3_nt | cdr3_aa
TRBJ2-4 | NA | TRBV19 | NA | TGTGCCAGTAGTCCCACAGGGGGGGCGGCCAAAAACATTCAGTACTTC | CASSPTGGAAKNIQYF
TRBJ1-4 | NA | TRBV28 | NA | TGTGCCAGCAGTGGCAGCGCCACAACTAATGAAAAACTGTTTTTT | CASSGSATTNEKLFF
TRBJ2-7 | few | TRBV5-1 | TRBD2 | TGCGCCAGCAGCTATATAGCGGGAGGGCCCTACGAGCAGTACTTC | CASSYIAGGPYEQYF
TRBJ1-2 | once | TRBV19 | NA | TGTGCCAGTAGTATGGGCAGGGCTAACTATGGCTACACCTTC | CASSMGRANYGYTF
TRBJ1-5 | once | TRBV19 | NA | TGTGCCAGTAGTATCCAGGATCAGTACAATCAGCCCCAGCATTTT | CASSIQDQYNQPQHF
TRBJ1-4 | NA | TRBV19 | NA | TGTGCCAGTAAAGCCAGGGTGAATGAAAAACTGTTTTTT | CASKARVNEKLFF
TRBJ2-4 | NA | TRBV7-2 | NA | TGTGCCAGCAGCTCGGACGGGATAGCCAAAAACATTCAGTACTTC | CASSSDGIAKNIQYF
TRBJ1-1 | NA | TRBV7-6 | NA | TGTGCCAGCAGCTTAGAGCGTGCATCTGAAGCTTTCTTT | CASSLERASEAFF
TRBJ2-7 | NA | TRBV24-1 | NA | TGTGCCACCAGTGACCCCGGATTGGGGGGAGAATACAAGCAGTACTTC | CATSDPGLGGEYKQYF
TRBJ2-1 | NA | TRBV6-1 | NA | TGTGCCAGCAGTGAAGCAATACTTTCCTTTAGCGGAACTTACAATGAGCAGTTCTTC | CASSEAILSFSGTYNEQFF
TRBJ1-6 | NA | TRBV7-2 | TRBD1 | TGTGCCAGCAGCTCGGGACAGTACTCCTATAATTCACCCCTCCACTTT | CASSSGQYSYNSPLHF
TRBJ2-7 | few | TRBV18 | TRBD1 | TGTGCCAGCTCACTTGGGACAGGGAGGCTCGAGCAGTACTTC | CASSLGTGRLEQYF
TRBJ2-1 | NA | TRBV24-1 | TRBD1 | TGTGCCACCAGTGATTTGGGCAGGGGGCTGGACAATGAGCAGTTCTTC | CATSDLGRGLDNEQFF
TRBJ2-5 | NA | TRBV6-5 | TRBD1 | TGTGCCAGCAATCGGGACAGGGACCAAGAGACCCAGTACTTC | CASNRDRDQETQYF
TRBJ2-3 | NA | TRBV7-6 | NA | TGTGCCAGCAGCTTAGGTCCCGCGACCAGGGGTACAGATACGCAGTATTTT | CASSLGPATRGTDTQYF
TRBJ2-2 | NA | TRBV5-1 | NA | TGCGCCAGCAGCCCCCGGACAGCGAACACCGGGGAGCTGTTTTTT | CASSPRTANTGELFF
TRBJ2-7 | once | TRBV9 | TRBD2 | TGTGCCAGCAGCGTCTTCAGCGGGAACCCTTCTTACGAGCAGTACTTC | CASSVFSGNPSYEQYF
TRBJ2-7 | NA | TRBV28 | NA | TGTGCCAGCGGTCGGCAGGGTATCTACGAGCAGTACTTC | CASGRQGIYEQYF
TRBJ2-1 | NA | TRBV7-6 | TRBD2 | TGTGCCAGCAGCCTGAGACTAGCCAAGAGATACCATGAGCAGTTCTTC | CASSLRLAKRYHEQFF
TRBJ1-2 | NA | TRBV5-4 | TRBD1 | TGTGCCAGCAGCTTGGCGGGACAGGGAATCCTAGACTATGGCTACACCTTC | CASSLAGQGILDYGYTF
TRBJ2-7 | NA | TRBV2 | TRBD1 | TGTGCCAGCAGACGACAGGGGGTCTACGAGCAGTACTTC | CASRRQGVYEQYF
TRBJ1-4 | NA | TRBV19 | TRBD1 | TGTGCCAGTAGGCCGGGACAGACATCAACTAATGAAAAACTGTTTTTT | CASRPGQTSTNEKLFF
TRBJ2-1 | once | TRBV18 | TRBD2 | TGTGCCAGCTCACAGGGACTAGCGGGAGCCGCCTACAATGAGCAGTTCTTC | CASSQGLAGAAYNEQFF
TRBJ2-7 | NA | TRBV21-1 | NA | TGTGCCAGCAGCAGACCCTACAGGGGACGTCCCTACGAGCAGTACTTC | CASSRPYRGRPYEQYF
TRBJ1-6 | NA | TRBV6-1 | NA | TGTGCCAGCAGTGAACGGGGGGCGAATTCACCCCTCCACTTT | CASSERGANSPLHF
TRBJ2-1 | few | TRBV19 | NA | TGTGCCAGTAGTACGAGACAGACAGGAGATCTTTACAATGAGCAGTTCTTC | CASSTRQTGDLYNEQFF
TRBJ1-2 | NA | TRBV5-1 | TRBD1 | TGCGCCAGCAGCTTGGGTGCTGCAGGGGGCCCAGCTAACTATGGCTACACCTTC | CASSLGAAGGPANYGYTF
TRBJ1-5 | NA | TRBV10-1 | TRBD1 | TGCGCCAGCAGTTCTTGTCCCGGGACAGGGGGCACTGGCAATCAGCCCCAGCATTTT | CASSSCPGTGGTGNQPQHF
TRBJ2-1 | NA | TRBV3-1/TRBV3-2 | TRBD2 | TGTGCCAGCAGCCACGGGACTAGCGGGCGCTCCTTCTTC | CASSHGTSGRSFF
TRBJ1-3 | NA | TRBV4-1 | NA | TGCGCCAGCAGCCAATTAGGGAGATCTGGAAACACCATATATTTT | CASSQLGRSGNTIYF
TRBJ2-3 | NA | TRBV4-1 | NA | TGCGCCAGCAGCCATGCCGCCGCGCGGGATACGCAGTATTTT | CASSHAAARDTQYF
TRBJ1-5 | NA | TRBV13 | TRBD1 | TGTGCCAGCAGCTTTGGACAGGGACCAACTCAGCCCCAGCATTTT | CASSFGQGPTQPQHF
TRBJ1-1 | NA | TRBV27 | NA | TGTGCCAGCAGTTTGAGGGAGAACACTGAAGCTTTCTTT | CASSLRENTEAFF
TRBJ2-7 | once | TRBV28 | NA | TGTGCCAGCAGTCCCCGTCTCGGGACCTACGAGCAGTACTTC | CASSPRLGTYEQYF
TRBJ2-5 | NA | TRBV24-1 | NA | TGTGCCACCAGTGATACGCGGGCGGGTGGGGAGACCCAGTACTTC | CATSDTRAGGETQYF
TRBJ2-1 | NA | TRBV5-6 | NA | TGTGCCAGCAGCTACGGGACAAGCTACAATGAGCAGTTCTTC | CASSYGTSYNEQFF
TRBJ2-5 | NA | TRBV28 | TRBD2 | TGTGCCAGCAGTCCCTCGGGGGGTCGCCATGAGACCCAGTACTTC | CASSPSGGRHETQYF
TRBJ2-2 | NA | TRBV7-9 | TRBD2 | TGTGCCAGCAGCCTTAGCGGGGGGGCCGCCGGGGAGCTGTTTTTT | CASSLSGGAAGELFF